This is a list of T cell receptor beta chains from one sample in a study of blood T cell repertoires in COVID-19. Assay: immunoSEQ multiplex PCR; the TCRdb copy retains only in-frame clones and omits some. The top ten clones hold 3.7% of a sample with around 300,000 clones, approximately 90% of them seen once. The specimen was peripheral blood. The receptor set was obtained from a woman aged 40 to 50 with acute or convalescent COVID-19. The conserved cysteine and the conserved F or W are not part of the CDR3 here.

cdr3_aa: ASSAPGLGGAETQY
j_call: TRBJ2-5
v_call: TRBV9

cdr3_aa: ASSVPRGVNTEAF
j_call: TRBJ1-1
v_call: TRBV9

cdr3_aa: ASSPGESNSPLH
j_call: TRBJ1-6
v_call: TRBV3-1/TRBV3-2

cdr3_aa: ASSMIPWKGVNTIY
j_call: TRBJ1-3
v_call: TRBV19

cdr3_aa: ASSIVGVEGQPQH
j_call: TRBJ1-5
v_call: TRBV19

cdr3_aa: ASQRSSTQY
j_call: TRBJ2-3
v_call: TRBV6-5

cdr3_aa: ASSLEYWAAGQETQY
j_call: TRBJ2-5
v_call: TRBV5-5

cdr3_aa: ASNPMGQTQETQY
j_call: TRBJ2-5
v_call: TRBV6-6

cdr3_aa: ASSRQVERTEAF
j_call: TRBJ1-1
v_call: TRBV18

cdr3_aa: ASSPTGLNYGYT
j_call: TRBJ1-2
v_call: TRBV6-6

cdr3_aa: ASSFHTGTDLGETQY
j_call: TRBJ2-5
v_call: TRBV11-2

cdr3_aa: ASSLVGVNIQY
j_call: TRBJ2-4
v_call: TRBV12-3/TRBV12-4

cdr3_aa: ASSSTPPGLAAADTQY
j_call: TRBJ2-3
v_call: TRBV27

cdr3_aa: ASSPWGQPNEKLF
j_call: TRBJ1-4
v_call: TRBV18

cdr3_aa: ASSLGGQSNEKLF
j_call: TRBJ1-4
v_call: TRBV5-1

cdr3_aa: ASSLEDRQETQY
j_call: TRBJ2-5
v_call: TRBV7-9

cdr3_aa: ASGFPGPNQPQH
j_call: TRBJ1-5
v_call: TRBV12-5

cdr3_aa: ASTIDRMNTEAF
j_call: TRBJ1-1
v_call: TRBV5-1

cdr3_aa: ASSLRLGQGGPTF
j_call: TRBJ1-1
v_call: TRBV7-2

cdr3_aa: ASSQGTGGGYT
j_call: TRBJ1-2
v_call: TRBV3-1/TRBV3-2

cdr3_aa: ASSQYGGLGTEAF
j_call: TRBJ1-1
v_call: TRBV3-1/TRBV3-2

cdr3_aa: ASSPSSSNQPQH
j_call: TRBJ1-5
v_call: TRBV7-9

cdr3_aa: ASSVGGGLTGELF
j_call: TRBJ2-2
v_call: TRBV9

cdr3_aa: ASSPTGGKQETQY
j_call: TRBJ2-5
v_call: TRBV7-7

cdr3_aa: ASSPYLRGGTDTQY
j_call: TRBJ2-3
v_call: TRBV9

cdr3_aa: ASSPQVGNQETQY
j_call: TRBJ2-5
v_call: TRBV7-2

cdr3_aa: ASSRPGLGTDTQY
j_call: TRBJ2-3
v_call: TRBV6-5

cdr3_aa: ASSVWGDEQF
j_call: TRBJ2-1
v_call: TRBV9

cdr3_aa: SPSGGRKVESNQPQH
j_call: TRBJ1-5
v_call: TRBV20-1

cdr3_aa: ASSERQVNSPLH
j_call: TRBJ1-6
v_call: TRBV6-5

cdr3_aa: ASRPGTTTDYGYT
j_call: TRBJ1-2
v_call: TRBV6-5

cdr3_aa: ASSSPATNQPQH
j_call: TRBJ1-5
v_call: TRBV28

cdr3_aa: ASTRGWSTEAF
j_call: TRBJ1-1
v_call: TRBV7-9

cdr3_aa: ASSLGQGNQPQH
j_call: TRBJ1-5
v_call: TRBV11-2

cdr3_aa: ASSSLAGLAGEIETQY
j_call: TRBJ2-5
v_call: TRBV5-1

cdr3_aa: ASSENNRAKY
j_call: TRBJ1-3
v_call: TRBV2

cdr3_aa: ASKDRLAGPDTQY
j_call: TRBJ2-3
v_call: TRBV2

cdr3_aa: ASSNSVNYGYT
j_call: TRBJ1-2
v_call: TRBV11-2

cdr3_aa: ASSSWPLAGPQH
j_call: TRBJ1-5
v_call: TRBV6-6

cdr3_aa: SVEAGVGQETQY
j_call: TRBJ2-5
v_call: TRBV29-1

cdr3_aa: ASKERRGTEAF
j_call: TRBJ1-1
v_call: TRBV6-5

cdr3_aa: AWSVPPGDGYT
j_call: TRBJ1-2
v_call: TRBV30

cdr3_aa: ASSPTPGELF
j_call: TRBJ2-2
v_call: TRBV12-3/TRBV12-4

cdr3_aa: ASSAQTGSYEKLF
j_call: TRBJ1-4
v_call: TRBV19

cdr3_aa: ASSFWRGMDRATNKLF
j_call: TRBJ1-4
v_call: TRBV7-9

cdr3_aa: ASSEGGGTDTQY
j_call: TRBJ2-3
v_call: TRBV6-1